This record looks at one T cell receptor (beta chain) sequence and its context. Its antigen remains unidentified. Base quality data are lacking; no much larger clone is found one base away. These data belong to a study of neoadjuvant anti-PD-1 for oral cavity cancer (dated by TCRdb to 2020 to 2022). With regard to the full study: Three to four biweekly doses of nivolumab at 3 mg/kg were mostly administered to patients before curative-intent surgical resection. The parent correlative cohort had 11 to 12 patients and a response rate of 30% to 35%. A fourth nivolumab dose was given around day 43 to patients without progression, and definitive surgical resection was performed in those patients on days 50-56. Responders were defined as patients with complete response, partial response or stable disease by RECIST 1.1; non-responders were defined as patients with progression.

The time point label corresponds to: before neoadjuvant nivolumab. Patients had been newly diagnosed with stage II-IVA oral cavity squamous cell carcinoma, and no prior systemic or radiation treatment had been given to the patients. The cohort consisted of patients with HPV-negative, locally advanced oral cavity squamous cell carcinoma. Peripheral blood mononuclear cells were analyzed directly and were not maintained or expanded in culture. Samples were obtained from a longitudinal correlative study of a single-arm phase II trial of neoadjuvant nivolumab in oral cavity squamous cell carcinoma. Subject-matched pre- and post-treatment PBMCs and tumors from three responders and three non-responders underwent genomic DNA-based TCRbeta sequencing. Peripheral blood mononuclear cells were collected before nivolumab treatment and were collected again after treatment, at the time of surgery. The Maxwell RSC DNA from Cells kit was used to extract genomic DNA from PBMCs.

For deep sequencing, PBMC libraries mostly used around 0.45 ug of input genomic DNA, with six replicates for each sample. The immunoSEQ hsTCRbeta kit was used to prepare TCRbeta libraries according to the manufacturer's instructions. The finished libraries were brought together in one pool at about 2.8 nM, which was then read using an Illumina NovaSeq 6000 S4 flow cell. Under the source paper's analysis protocol: The immunoSEQ Analyzer handled quality control and preprocessing of the raw data. The analysis was restricted to productive rearrangements, with each unique CDR3 amino acid sequence defining a clonotype. Using the R package tcR, the researchers computed the Gini-Simpson index as their estimate of repertoire clonality. Student's t test was used to compare Gini indices, and Pearson correlation was used to assess associations with tumor size change. TCRdb retrieved this table from immuneACCESS and kept in-frame rearrangements only. Not all clones are present; in checked studies, unresolved V genes account for under half, and no reason is known for the remainder. V and J calls and clone size follow that table, whereas D and trimming were derived from the DNA. Present in this sample are 84,000 or so clones, around 80% of which were seen just once. Of the sample, about 2.9% falls within the top ten clones.

The paper's findings and limits, for the study overall: Higher pretreatment blood Treg/Th17 ratios correlated with higher pretreatment blood TCRbeta clonality and lower post-treatment tumor TCRbeta clonality. Only a few patients per response group were included in the TCR analyses, and the authors called for validation in larger cohorts. Within PBMCs, T cell clonality (Gini index) was significantly higher in non-responders than responders after neoadjuvant nivolumab.

The sequencing here drew on PBMCs, taken before nivolumab (anti-PD-1) treatment. This clonotype originated in a person between 40 and 85 years old with oral cavity squamous cell carcinoma.

The CDR3 sequence is CASSLAPGELFF. The DNA sequence follows: TGCGCCAGCAGCTTGGCTCCCGGGGAGCTGTTTTTT. This chain is built from TRBV5-1 and TRBJ2-2, with no D gene named confidently. Reading from cysteine to phenylalanine, the CDR3 counts 12 amino acids. Only the CDR3 part of the read is kept: 36 bases, read in frame from the first base. CDR1 and CDR2, per the germline V gene, are SGHRS and YFSETQ. V drops 0 bases and J drops 6 bases, leaving 3 bases in between.